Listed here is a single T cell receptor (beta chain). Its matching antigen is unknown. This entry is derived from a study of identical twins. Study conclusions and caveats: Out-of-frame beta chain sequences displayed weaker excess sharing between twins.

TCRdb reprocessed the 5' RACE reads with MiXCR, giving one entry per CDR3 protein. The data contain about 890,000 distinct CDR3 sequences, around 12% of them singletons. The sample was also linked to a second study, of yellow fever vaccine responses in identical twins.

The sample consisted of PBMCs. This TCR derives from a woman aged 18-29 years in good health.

The CDR3 protein is CASGLTGSQYF. In DNA, the CDR3 is TGTGCCAGCGGGCTGACAGGTTCGCAGTATTTT. The chain links TRBV6-5 to TRBJ2-3, with D perhaps TRBD1 (6 bases). The CDR3 is made up of 11 amino acids. The germline gives CDR1 MNHEY, CDR2 SVGAGI. Trimming cost V 8 bases and J 10 bases, with 13 bases left between them.